Each of the 29 T cell receptor beta chains below was sequenced from the same sample in a study of molecular identifiers for immune sequencing clone quantification. TCRdb reprocessed the PCR reads with MiXCR, giving one entry per CDR3 protein. The sample records 85,000 to 100,000 distinct CDR3 sequences, 20% to 25% being singletons. Source material: naive CD8+ T cells from blood, with Jurkat cell RNA spiked in. Indicated subset: FACS-sorted CD8+CD4-CCR7+CD45RA+ naive T cells. The source of these receptors is a human donor in good health. Some libraries in this study had Jurkat cell RNA spiked in.

This clonotype was observed at least ten times. DNA of the CDR3: TGTGCCAGTAGTATAGATCACCTAGCGGGGGGCCGCACAGATACGCAGTATTTT. Its translation: CASSIDHLAGGRTDTQYF. The chain carries TRBV19 and TRBJ2-3; 11 nucleotides align to TRBD2. The CDR3 covers 18 residues. Per germline, CDR1 LNHDA and CDR2 SQIVND (reference sequence). Trimming removed 0 bases from V and 1 base from J; junction bases left unmatched: 6.

There are many counts of this clonotype. The germline gene is not matched at one end of the junction; a read error may be the cause. The genes are TRBV4-3 and TRBJ1-5, with 10 bases aligning to TRBD1. Germline CDR1 LGHNA, CDR2 YSLEER. The CDR3 has 15 residues. DNA for the CDR3: TGTGCCAGCAGTCCCGGGACAGGGGTCAATCAGCCCCAGCATTTT. This codes for CASSPGTGVNQPQHF.

As for this clonotype: This sequence may be a read error, since a much larger clone differs from it by one base. This chain joins TRBV27 and TRBJ2-7; 8 bases match TRBD1. V shed 5 bases, J shed 9 bases, and the junction held 6 bases outside the gene matches. The germline CDR1 and CDR2 sequences are MNHEY and SMNVEV (reference sequence). This CDR3 is built from 12 residues. The CDR3 DNA reads as TGTGCCAGCAGTCGGACAGGGAGCGGGCAGTACTTC. Protein product: CASSRTGSGQYF.

This clonotype was seen more than once but under ten times. This chain connects TRBV4-3 to TRBJ1-6, with 8 bases fitting TRBD1. The CDR3 consists of 18 residues. The V segment lost 0 bases and the J segment 5 bases; nucleotides outside the gene matches: 9. The germline V gene has CDR1 LGHNA and CDR2 YSLEER. CDR3 DNA sequence: TGCGCCAGCAGCCAAGATTGGCGGACAGGGTTTGATAATTCACCCCTCCACTTT. Translating it yields CASSQDWRTGFDNSPLHF.

With respect to this clonotype: A much larger clone lies one base from this, so it may be a read error. The genes are TRBV6-2 or TRBV6-3 and TRBJ1-1; D perhaps matches TRBD1 (6 bases). CDR3 length: 16 amino acids. CDR1 and CDR2 (germline): MNHEY, SVGEGT. Trimming left V 6 bases short and J 3 bases short, with 20 bases between. The CDR3 sequence is CASRDRDKGLDTEAFF. CDR3 bases: TGTGCCAGCAGAGACCGGGACAAGGGGTTGGACACTGAAGCTTTCTTT.

This clonotype appeared many times. The rearrangement joins TRBV4-1 to TRBJ1-5; 7 nucleotides line up with TRBD1. V was clipped by 0 bases and J by 5 bases; unmatched bases: 4. The CDR3 totals 15 residues. Germline V gene data show CDR1 as MGHRA and CDR2 as YSYEKL. The CDR3 is CASSQEDRDDQPQHF. DNA for the CDR3: TGCGCCAGCAGCCAAGAAGACAGGGATGATCAGCCCCAGCATTTT.

This clonotype has a count of ten or more. The chain recombines TRBV27 with TRBJ2-2, with D perhaps given as TRBD1 or TRBD2 (5 bases each). The germline gives CDR1 MNHEY, CDR2 SMNVEV (reference sequence). The CDR3 consists of 15 residues. V lost 6 bases to trimming and J lost 2 bases, with 13 bases between them. The DNA for the CDR3 is TGTGCCAGCAGGGGGGAGACTTATAACACCGGGGAGCTGTTTTTT. Amino acid sequence: CASRGETYNTGELFF.

This clonotype was counted only a few times. The chain joins TRBV28 to TRBJ2-1; TRBD2 agrees at 9 bases. From germline, CDR1 is MDHEN and CDR2 SYDVKM. This CDR3 is 17 amino acids long. Germline trimming cut 3 bases from V and 2 bases from J; bases unmatched to any gene: 8. Here the CDR3 reads CASSFVRGGAPYNEQFF. The CDR3, as DNA: TGTGCCAGCAGTTTTGTGCGCGGGGGGGCCCCCTACAATGAGCAGTTCTTC.

Many counts were recorded for this clonotype. The chain uses TRBV6-5 and TRBJ1-6; the D is unclear. With 4 bases removed from V and 10 bases from J, the gap between germline ends came to 14 bases. The CDR3 spans 14 residues. Per the germline V gene, CDR1 is MNHEY and CDR2 is SVGAGI. CDR3 region: CASSWSQVESPLHF. In DNA, the CDR3 is TGTGCCAGCAGTTGGTCCCAGGTGGAATCACCCCTCCACTTT.

Many counts were recorded for this clonotype. The J gene is TRBJ2-3, the V gene TRBV9; unclear D gene. V lost 3 bases and J 4 bases, leaving 6 bases between the germline ends. The CDR3 has 12 amino acids. Germline CDR1 reads SGDLS; CDR2 reads YYNGEE. The CDR3 reads CASSDWSDTQYF. The CDR3 bases are TGTGCCAGCAGCGACTGGTCAGATACGCAGTATTTT.

Of note for this clonotype: A clone one base away is much larger, so this may be a read error. The rearrangement joins TRBV6-2 or TRBV6-3 to TRBJ2-7; D is uncertain. The CDR3 runs 11 residues. From germline, CDR1 is MNHEY and CDR2 SVGEGT. The CDR3 DNA sequence: TGTGCCAGCAGTTTCAACTACGAGCAGCACTTC. This encodes CASSFNYEQHF.

About this clonotype: One base away lies a much larger clone, so this may be a sequencing read error. V is TRBV12-5 and J is TRBJ1-1; 9 positions agree with TRBD1. CDR3 length equals 15 residues. CDR1 is LGHNT, CDR2 FRNRAP, per germline. This CDR3 reads CASGHGQGLNTGAFF. In DNA form, the CDR3 reads TGTGCTAGTGGCCACGGACAGGGGTTGAACACTGGAGCTTTCTTT. Full variable domain (outside the CDR3, taken from reference TRBV12-5 and TRBJ1-1): DARVTQTPRHKVTEMGQEVTMRCQPILGHNTVFWYRQTMMQGLELLAYFRNRAPLDDSGMPKDRFSAEMPDATLATLKIQPSEPRDSAVYFCASGHGQGLNTGAFFGQGTRLTVV.

In regard to this clonotype: A read error may be the cause here, since a much bigger clone is one base away. The chain recombines TRBV7-6 with TRBJ2-3, with 8 bases identical to TRBD2. This CDR3 comprises 24 residues. Germline CDR1 reads SGHVS; CDR2 reads FNYEAQ. The chain's CDR3 is CASSSSRLPLHGTGGDPPTDTRYF. In DNA form, the CDR3 reads TGTGCCAGCAGCTCCTCCCGATTACCCCTCCACGGAACGGGAGGGGATCCCCCCACAGATACGCGGTATTTT.

This clonotype has a handful of counts. The rearrangement uses TRBV4-2 and TRBJ2-1; D gene ambiguous. Germline loops: CDR1 LGHNA, CDR2 YNFKEQ. The CDR3 consists of 14 residues. V was clipped by 0 bases and J by 7 bases, with 10 bases between them. DNA for the CDR3: TGTGCCAGCAGCCAAGACCGGTGGGTGAATGAGCAGTTCTTC. Protein: CASSQDRWVNEQFF.

Ten or more counts support this clonotype. The chain couples TRBV6-6 to TRBJ2-1; tentative D call: TRBD1 (6 bases). Germline V lookup: CDR1 MNHNY, CDR2 SVGAGI (reference sequence). The CDR3 loop spans 14 amino acids. Trimming left V 8 bases short and J 3 bases short, with 14 bases between. The CDR3 spells CASAYTGIYNEQFF. Written as DNA, the CDR3 is TGTGCCAGCGCGTATACAGGGATCTACAATGAGCAGTTCTTC.

This clonotype was counted at least ten times. As DNA, the CDR3 is TGTGCCAGCAGCTTAGTGGGAGGTTCGGAGACCCAGTACTTC. It yields the protein CASSLVGGSETQYF. The chain links TRBV7-2 to TRBJ2-5; tentatively, D is TRBD2 (6 bases). V was clipped by 1 base and J by 5 bases, with 11 bases between them. There are 14 residues in the CDR3. CDR1 and CDR2 from the germline V gene are SGHTA and FQGNSA.

This clonotype was seen ten or more times. V is TRBV21-1 and J is TRBJ2-4; the DNA was not compared with TRBD1, the D call given in the table. TRBV21-1 is listed as a pseudogene. There are 16 residues in the CDR3. This CDR3 reads CASSPGGTSFKNIQYF. The CDR3 coding sequence is TGTGCCAGCAGTCCAGGGGGGACCTCTTTCAAAAACATTCAGTACTTC.

With respect to this clonotype: A much larger clone differs from this one at a single base, so this may be a read error. V and J are TRBV5-1 and TRBJ2-7, with 7 bases matching TRBD1. The germline V gene has CDR1 SGHRS and CDR2 YFSETQ. V lost 7 bases to trimming and J lost 6 bases; unmatched junction nucleotides: 13. This CDR3 is 14 amino acids long. In DNA form, the CDR3 reads TGCGCCAGCGGATATTCGACAGGGACGTGCGAGCAGTACTTC. It yields the protein CASGYSTGTCEQYF.

This clonotype was found a few times. A much larger clone lies a single base off, so this may be a read error. The rearrangement links TRBV5-6 to TRBJ2-3; the match to TRBD1 covers 8 bases. Looked up from germline, CDR1 is SGHDT and CDR2 is YYEEEE. The CDR3 covers 15 residues. Trimming cost V 7 bases and J 5 bases; bases outside gene matches: 12. The CDR3 DNA follows: TGTGCCAGCGGCCCCGAGCAGGGGGCAATAGATACGCAGTATTTT. Protein product: CASGPEQGAIDTQYF.

This clonotype was observed many times. The V and J genes are TRBV3-2 and TRBJ2-7; TRBD1, the D gene given by the table, was not confirmed from the DNA. TRBV3-2 corresponds to a pseudogene. There are 15 residues in the CDR3. The CDR3: CASSQGPQASYEQYF. The CDR3 DNA sequence: TGTGCCAGCAGCCAAGGGCCCCAAGCGAGTTACGAGCAGTACTTC.

In this sample, this clonotype turned up many times. The chain's CDR3 is CASSVLAFSDTQYF. The CDR3 DNA reads TGTGCCAGCAGCGTTCTAGCTTTCTCGGATACGCAGTATTTT. The J gene is TRBJ2-3, the V gene TRBV7-2; D is possibly TRBD2 (5 bases). The CDR3 is 14 residues long. Trimming took off 5 bases at V and 6 bases at J, with 15 bases between the two ends. Germline values: CDR1 SGHTA, CDR2 FQGNSA.

This clonotype was counted at least ten times. This sequence joins TRBV7-6 and TRBJ2-7, with no clear D. The germline V gene has CDR1 SGHVS and CDR2 FNYEAQ. The CDR3 has 15 residues. V was trimmed by 5 bases and J by 2 bases, leaving 16 bases between them. CDR3 protein: CASSGEGGWAYEQYF. In nucleotides, the CDR3 is TGTGCCAGCAGCGGAGAAGGTGGTTGGGCCTACGAGCAGTACTTC.

The chain couples TRBV27 to TRBJ1-1; D is perhaps TRBD1 (5 bases). This CDR3 region has 13 residues. V lost 5 bases and J lost 3, with 10 bases in between. From germline, CDR1 is MNHEY and CDR2 SMNVEV (reference sequence). CDR3 nucleotides: TGTGCCAGCAGTAATGGGGGGGACACTGAAGCTTTCTTT. It is translated as CASSNGGDTEAFF.

This rearrangement joins TRBV19 to TRBJ1-5; 7 bases are a match to TRBD1. The length of the CDR3 is 14 residues. In germline, CDR1 is LNHDA, CDR2 SQIVND (reference sequence). Losses at the gene ends were 8 bases for V and 2 bases for J; bases not matched to a gene: 6. CDR3: CASRTGVGNQPQHF. DNA of the CDR3: TGTGCCAGTCGGACAGGAGTTGGCAATCAGCCCCAGCATTTT.

The chain combines TRBV27 with TRBJ2-7, with no clear D. The CDR3 is made up of 14 amino acids. Per the germline V gene, CDR1 is MNHEY and CDR2 is SMNVEV (reference sequence). V lost 3 bases and J lost 0, with 9 bases in between. DNA of the CDR3: TGTGCCAGCAGTTTTTCCGGCACCTCCTACGAGCAGTACTTC. It yields the protein CASSFSGTSYEQYF.

CDR3 nucleotide sequence: TGCAGTGCTCTGGCGGAGGGCAAATACAATGAGCAGTTCTTC. It specifies CSALAEGKYNEQFF. This rearrangement joins TRBV20-1 to TRBJ2-1; D is perhaps TRBD2 (6 bases). CDR1 is DFQATT, CDR2 SNEGSKA, per germline (reference sequence). Between the trimmed V and J ends, which lost 5 bases and 4 bases, there was a span of 15 bases. CDR3 length: 14 amino acids.

The rearrangement uses TRBV7-2 and TRBJ2-2; unclear D gene. The CDR3 is 17 residues long. Germline CDR1 SGHTA, CDR2 FQGNSA. Between the trimmed V and J ends, which lost 3 bases and 4 bases, there was a span of 18 bases. CDR3 DNA: TGTGCCAGCAGCTTTCCGATACAACTAACTGGCACCGGGGAGCTGTTTTTT. Its protein product is CASSFPIQLTGTGELFF.

The sample holds many counts of this clonotype. The chain carries TRBV6-1 and TRBJ1-1; D not certain. Trimming removed 4 bases at V and 1 base at J, with 13 bases between. CDR1 MNHNS and CDR2 SASEGT come from the germline V gene. The CDR3 covers 15 residues. CDR3 protein: CASSVPAPENTEAFF. The CDR3 DNA reads as TGTGCCAGCAGTGTCCCAGCCCCTGAGAACACTGAAGCTTTCTTT.

On this clonotype: It may be a read error: a sequence one base away is much more abundant. J is TRBJ2-3 and V is TRBV6-5; D is uncertain. Trimming stripped 0 bases from V and 3 bases from J, with 10 bases between. CDR1 is MNHEY, CDR2 SVGAGI, per germline. This CDR3 has 15 residues. CDR3 nucleotides: TGTGCCAGCAGTTACTCGATAACTGGGACAGATACGCAGTATTTT. It yields the protein CASSYSITGTDTQYF.